This entry is about one T cell receptor beta chain. The antigen is not known. CDR1 and CDR2 (germline): DFQATT, SNEGSKA (reference sequence). The CDR3 covers 15 residues. Next came a second PCR, run for about 6 to 11 cycles, which used a sample-barcoded 5' primer along with a J-beta primer mix. A template-switch adaptor that had 12 random nucleotides put a tag on each cDNA molecule. All samples yielded 2.5 million or more CDR3-containing paired-end reads. Using its own MiXCR run on the 5' RACE reads, TCRdb lists one record per CDR3 protein. This sample has about 1.8 million distinct CDR3 sequences; about 49% occur once, and the top ten carry approximately 2.1%. This sample is part of a study of blood T cells in healthy people across ages. Study-level results: The long-lived group displayed more naive CD4+ cells, plus higher diversity, than the aged donors did. Age brought a roughly linear fall in TCR beta diversity measured per million T cells.

The sequencing input was blood. The chain carries TRBV20-1 and TRBJ2-4; 9 bases map to TRBD2. The assigned J gene may be wrong: the sequence end matches TRBJ2-7 better. The sequence was obtained from a woman aged 40 to 50 in good health. In DNA, the CDR3 is TGCAGTGCTAGAGGTTGGGTAGCGGGGGATTACGAGCAGTACTTC. Translating gives CSARGWVAGDYEQYF.